This TCR beta chain was documented in a study of cytomegalovirus exposure and HLA in healthy donors. Study-wide results and limits: Among the sequence variants, a highly shared cluster was likely an artifact of sequencing. Rare TCR sequences predominated, though certain public TCRs were found in many donors.

CDR1 is SGHRS, CDR2 YFSETQ, per germline. Trimming removed 4 bases from V and 8 bases from J; junction bases left unmatched: 12. The CDR3 length is 14 residues. 13 Jbeta primers and 60 Vbeta primers were used for the PCR. As handled by the study authors: The authors later counted 65 million to 80 million unique TCR beta chains, 9.5 million to 13 million of them shared. Profiling relied on immunoSEQ multiplex PCR, and the TCRdb table lists in-frame clones only, not all of them. The DNA was the basis for D and trimming; V, J and clone size are from that table. The repertoire consists of 60,000 to 90,000 clones, with 60% to 70% occurring once and the leading ten covering about 7.4%. A word on this clone: Its antigen is as yet unknown.

Sequenced sample: PBMCs. The chain uses TRBV5-1 and TRBJ2-7, with 7 bases that match TRBD1. The clonotype was recovered from a man aged 35 to 55 in good health and CMV-seropositive. In DNA, the CDR3 is TGCGCCAGCAGCCCGGGACAGCCGAGGGAGAAGCAGTACTTC. Protein product: CASSPGQPREKQYF.